Detailed here is one TCR beta chain. These data come from a study of shared T cell receptors in the human thymus. Germline lookup yields CDR1 KGHSH and CDR2 LQKENI. This CDR3 contains 17 residues. The method was immunoSEQ multiplex PCR; TCRdb's version includes in-frame clones alone and lacks a portion of them. The repertoire holds around 65,000 clones, with 90% to 95% as singletons. Sample: thymocytes. This TCR came from a human donor. The rearrangement uses TRBV18 and TRBJ2-5; possibly TRBD1 for D (6 bases). The J call may be incorrect, as the DNA end agrees better with TRBJ2-7. The CDR3 reads CASSPVVQIQGHYEQYF. As DNA, the CDR3 is TGTGCCAGCTCACCAGTCGTTCAAATACAGGGTCACTACGAGCAGTACTTC.